The 4 T cell receptor beta chains presented below share a single source sample, sequenced in a study of T cell repertoires in cytomegalovirus infection. TCRdb passed the reads through MiXCR, listing each CDR3 protein once. The sample has 560,000 or so distinct CDR3 sequences, 15% to 20% seen once. Sequenced input: CD8+ T cells from PBMCs. The receptors were sampled from a human donor in good health (CMV status not recorded). Some clones in this sample may be carry-over from other donors' samples.

The genes are TRBV15 and TRBJ2-2; possible D gene TRBD1, 6 bases. V lost 3 bases, J lost 7 bases, and 9 bases lay in between. CDR3 length: 13 amino acids. The germline gives CDR1 LNHNV, CDR2 YYDKDF (reference sequence). The chain's CDR3 is CATSSRGHGELFF. The CDR3 bases are TGTGCCACCAGCAGCAGGGGCCACGGGGAGCTGTTTTTT.

The CDR3 loop is CASGGRRGETQYF. CDR3 nucleotides: TGTGCCAGCGGAGGTCGGCGAGGAGAGACCCAGTACTTC. The V gene is TRBV27, the J gene TRBJ2-5; D is possibly TRBD2 (5 bases). Trimming stripped 8 bases from V and 4 bases from J, with 14 bases between. This CDR3 contains 13 residues. CDR1 and CDR2 from the germline V gene are MNHEY and SMNVEV (reference sequence).

At least ten counts were recorded for this clonotype. V gene TRBV28 combines with J gene TRBJ1-1; 7 nucleotides align to TRBD1. The CDR3 sequence is 14 residues long. V trimming: 6 bases; J trimming: 2 bases; junction bases outside the gene matches: 6. Germline V gene sequence: CDR1 MDHEN, CDR2 SYDVKM. CDR3 sequence reads: CASRSGQVNTEAFF. In nucleotides, the CDR3 is TGTGCCAGCAGATCCGGACAGGTCAACACTGAAGCTTTCTTT.

This clonotype was found many times. Its ends do not fully match the called genes, so a read error is possible. The CDR3 loop reads CASSSGTGYQQYF. The CDR3 bases are TGCGCCAGCAGCTCCGGGACCGGCTACCAGCAGTACTTC. The chain carries TRBV4-1 and TRBJ2-7, with D perhaps assigned TRBD1 or TRBD2 (5 bases each). Germline CDR1 reads MGHRA; CDR2 reads YSYEKL. CDR3 length equals 13 residues.